This T cell receptor (beta chain) was identified in a study of T cells expressing NK-cell markers. Concerning this clonotype: The target antigen is unknown.

General study points: In roughly six donors, dominant NKG2C+ clonotypes were roughly 1.0-8% of CD8+ T cells.

CDR3 length: 15 residues. Germline V gives CDR1 SGHAT, CDR2 FQDESV (reference sequence). TCRdb reworked the 5' RACE reads into one entry per CDR3 protein, no DNA. This table lists roughly 450,000 distinct CDR3 sequences. The TCR was taken from a woman aged 50 to 60 in good health. Source material: blood T cells: a sorted CD56 or NKG2C T cell subset, CD4+ or CD8+ T cells, or bulk PBMC T cells (not recorded which). The chain has TRBV11-1 and TRBJ2-1; TCRdb returns TRBD2, unconfirmable since there is no DNA. CDR3 sequence reads: CASSSTPGGRAEQFF.